This TCR beta chain was sequenced during a study of blood T cell repertoires in COVID-19. Overall study context: Spain, Italy and the United States supplied samples that represented acute and convalescent COVID-19. Nucleic acid was either cDNA or gDNA, and it came from T cells, B-cell-depleted T cells, or PBMCs.

The authors' processing: Amplification from reference gene primers served as the basis for estimated nucleated cell counts. This table comes from immunoSEQ multiplex PCR, and its TCRdb copy is limited to in-frame clones, with some not included. D and trimming were read from the DNA, whereas the V and J calls and clone size are those reported in that table. The sample holds around 250,000 clones; 90% are singletons and the top ten take approximately 2.1%. This CDR3 is built from 14 residues. Trimming removed 2 bases from V and 6 bases from J, with 14 bases in between. Germline V lookup: CDR1 MNHNY, CDR2 SVGAGI (reference sequence).

Specimen: peripheral blood. The chain combines TRBV6-6 with TRBJ2-7; maybe TRBD1 (5 bases). The receptor's source is a woman aged 55-70 years with COVID-19, enrolled during active disease. CDR3 coding DNA: TGTGCCAGCAGTTACCCAGGGTCCCAGTTCGAGCAGTACTTC. Translating it yields CASSYPGSQFEQYF.